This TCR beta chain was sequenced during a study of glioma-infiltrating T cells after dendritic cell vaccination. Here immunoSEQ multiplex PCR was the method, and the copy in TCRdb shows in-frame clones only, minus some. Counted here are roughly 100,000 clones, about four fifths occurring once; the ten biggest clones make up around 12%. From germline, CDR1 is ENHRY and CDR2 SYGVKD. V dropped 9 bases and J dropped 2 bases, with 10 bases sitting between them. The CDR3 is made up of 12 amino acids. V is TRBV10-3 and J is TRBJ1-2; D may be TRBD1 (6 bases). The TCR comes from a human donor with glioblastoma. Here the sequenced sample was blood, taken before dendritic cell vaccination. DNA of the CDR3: TGTGCCATAACCACAGGGAACTATGGCTACACCTTC. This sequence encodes CAITTGNYGYTF.